The clone carrying this T cell receptor beta chain was picked up a small number of times. The CDR3 totals 12 residues. The germline V and J ends were trimmed by 4 bases and 2 bases, with 6 bases remaining between them. Germline CDR1 SGHKS, CDR2 YYEKEE (reference sequence). TCRdb keeps only in-frame clones here, not all; method: immunoSEQ multiplex PCR. The table shows roughly 30,000 clones, with over 75% occurring only once. These data originate in a study of lymphopenia after photon versus proton radiotherapy. The receptor comes from a man aged 50-59 years with gastric cancer. V gene TRBV5-5 combines with J gene TRBJ2-5; D unresolved. Sequencing used peripheral blood, obtained from a patient treated with photon-based radiotherapy. The CDR3 DNA is TGTGCCAGCAGCCTAGATCAAGAGACCCAGTACTTC. Amino acid sequence: CASSLDQETQYF. Full variable domain (remainder filled in from reference TRBV5-5 and TRBJ2-5): DAGVTQSPTHLIKTRGQQVTLRCSPISGHKSVSWYQQVLGQGPQFIFQYYEKEERGRGNFPDRFSARQFPNYSSELNVNALLLGDSALYLCASSLDQETQYFGPGTRLLVL.